These 32 T cell receptor beta chains came from one sample sequenced in a study of memory CD4+ T cells and cytomegalovirus serostatus. Method: immunoSEQ multiplex PCR; TCRdb's copy keeps in-frame clones and lacks some. Of about 27,000 clones in the sample, about 75% were seen once. Single viable CD3+CD4+CD8-CD45RO+ cells were sorted as the memory CD4+ T cells. What was sequenced was memory CD4+ T cells from blood. All receptors derive from an adult in good health and CMV-seronegative.

The rearrangement uses TRBV4-3 and TRBJ1-4, with 9 positions matching TRBD1. The CDR3 is 19 amino acids. V lost 0 bases to trimming and J lost 0 bases; unmatched junction nucleotides: 8. Germline V gene data show CDR1 as LGHNA and CDR2 as YSLEER. This CDR3 is CASSQDLRTGGSTNEKLFF. The DNA for the CDR3 is TGCGCCAGCAGCCAAGACCTTCGTACAGGGGGCTCAACTAATGAAAAACTGTTTTTT.

This clone was detected only a few times. The chain has TRBV4-2 and TRBJ2-7, with D perhaps matching TRBD2 (6 bases). The CDR3 is 14 amino acids. The germline V gene has CDR1 LGHNA and CDR2 YNFKEQ. Trimming shortened V by 0 bases and J by 0 bases, and 6 bases separated the two germline ends. Here the CDR3 DNA reads TGTGCCAGCAGCCAAGAGACTAGCTCCTACGAGCAGTACTTC. This translates into CASSQETSSYEQYF.

The J gene is TRBJ2-5, the V gene TRBV15; a weak D match, TRBD1 (5 bases). The V gene's germline CDR1 is LNHNV and CDR2 YYDKDF (reference sequence). The CDR3 is 13 amino acids. V lost 5 bases, J lost 3 bases, and 10 bases lay in between. In DNA form, the CDR3 reads TGTGCCACCAGCGGACAAGTAAAAGAGACCCAGTACTTC. Translating it yields CATSGQVKETQYF.

The chain links TRBV5-1 to TRBJ1-6, with D possibly being TRBD1 (6 bases). The CDR3 contains 17 residues. Germline V gene data show CDR1 as SGHRS and CDR2 as YFSETQ. V lost 4 bases and J 0 bases, leaving 14 bases between the germline ends. CDR3 residues: CASSTRTESSYNSPLHF. For the CDR3, the DNA is TGCGCCAGCAGCACCCGGACAGAAAGCTCCTATAATTCACCCCTCCACTTT.

The V and J genes are TRBV7-6 and TRBJ2-3; D is uncertain. The V end lost 2 bases, the J end lost 5 bases, and 2 bases lay between the germline ends. The CDR3 contains 11 residues. Germline-derived CDR1 and CDR2 are SGHVS and FNYEAQ. CDR3 sequence reads: CASSLKDTQYF. CDR3 bases: TGTGCCAGCAGCTTAAAAGATACGCAGTATTTT. The full variable domain, rest sourced from reference TRBV7-6 and TRBJ2-3, is GAGVSQSPRYKVTKRGQDVALRCDPISGHVSLYWYRQALGQGPEFLTYFNYEAQQDKSGLPNDRFSAERPEGSISTLTIQRTEQRDSAMYRCASSLKDTQYFGPGTRLTVL.

This clone was counted between two and nine times. J is TRBJ1-5 and V is TRBV19; D is unresolved. V lost 9 bases and J 0 bases, leaving 15 bases between the germline ends. This CDR3 comprises 15 residues. Germline CDR1 LNHDA, CDR2 SQIVND (reference sequence). The CDR3 reads CASKFAHYSNQPQHF. The CDR3 DNA reads TGTGCCAGCAAATTCGCCCATTATAGCAATCAGCCCCAGCATTTT.

This clone occurred once. The chain carries TRBV28 and TRBJ1-1; 8 nucleotides agree with TRBD1. The V segment lost 9 bases and the J segment 0 bases; nucleotides outside the gene matches: 12. CDR1 is MDHEN and CDR2 is SYDVKM in the germline V gene. The CDR3 contains 16 residues. CDR3: CASLQGAGIMNTEAFF. The CDR3 coding sequence is TGTGCCAGTCTCCAGGGGGCAGGGATCATGAACACTGAAGCTTTCTTT.

The chain uses TRBV27 and TRBJ1-4, with unresolved D. V dropped 0 bases and J dropped 7 bases, with 9 bases sitting between them. The CDR3 covers 14 residues. Germline-derived CDR1 and CDR2 are MNHEY and SMNVEV (reference sequence). CDR3 loop: CASSLSGRREKLFF. As DNA, the CDR3 is TGTGCCAGCAGTTTATCAGGGCGTCGTGAAAAACTGTTTTTT.

A few counts support this clone. The rearrangement joins TRBV15 to TRBJ1-5; TRBD1 aligns across 11 bases. The CDR3 covers 14 residues. V trimming: 8 bases; J trimming: 4 bases; junction bases outside the gene matches: 4. CDR1 is LNHNV and CDR2 is YYDKDF in the germline V gene (reference sequence). The DNA of the CDR3 is TGTGCCACCGCGGACAGGGGGCAGAATCAGCCCCAGCATTTT. Amino acid sequence: CATADRGQNQPQHF.

Note on this clone: Because the CDR3's place on the DNA is in doubt, the DNA is left out and the CDR3 is given as listed by TCRdb. The chain carries TRBV21-1 and TRBJ2-7. TRBV21-1 is designated a pseudogene. The CDR3 contains 13 residues when both ends are counted. CDR3 residues: CASRYRCPSEQYF.

The V and J genes are TRBV5-1 and TRBJ1-4; tentatively, D is TRBD1 (5 bases). Germline-derived CDR1 and CDR2 are SGHRS and YFSETQ. V lost 0 bases, J lost 5 bases, and 8 bases lay in between. The CDR3 consists of 14 residues. The CDR3 nucleotides read TGCGCCAGCAGCTTGGGACAGTTGAATGAAAAACTGTTTTTT. Its protein product is CASSLGQLNEKLFF.

The chain links TRBV7-7 to TRBJ2-1; TRBD2 matches 11 bases. The germline V gene has CDR1 SSHAT and CDR2 FNYEAQ (reference sequence). V trimming: 4 bases; J trimming: 5 bases; junction bases outside the gene matches: 4. The CDR3 is 15 amino acids. The CDR3 region is CASSSGTSGHNEQFF. The DNA of the CDR3 is TGTGCCAGCAGCTCCGGGACTAGCGGTCACAATGAGCAGTTCTTC.

This clone showed up just a few times. The rearrangement uses TRBV27 and TRBJ2-7, with 7 bases identical to TRBD2. In germline, CDR1 is MNHEY, CDR2 SMNVEV (reference sequence). The CDR3 totals 18 residues. J gave up 5 bases and V 5 bases, and 21 bases lay outside the gene matches. In DNA form, the CDR3 reads TGTGCCAGCAGTCCTACGGCCCCCTCCTGGGGAGGGCCCCACGAGCAGTACTTC. Protein: CASSPTAPSWGGPHEQYF.

The chain employs TRBV4-1 and TRBJ1-5; D gene ambiguous. Germline CDR1 reads MGHRA; CDR2 reads YSYEKL. This CDR3 is built from 16 residues. V dropped 0 bases and J dropped 1 base, with 10 bases sitting between them. The CDR3 DNA follows: TGCGCCAGCAGCCAAGAAATTGTAGGAAGCAATCAGCCCCAGCATTTT. It codes for CASSQEIVGSNQPQHF.

The rearrangement uses TRBV12-5 and TRBJ1-5; no clear D. CDR1 and CDR2 (germline): LGHNT, FRNRAP. Trimming cost V 4 bases and J 3 bases, with 7 bases left between them. The CDR3 spans 13 residues. CDR3 nucleotide sequence: TGTGCTAGTGGTTCCTCCCTCAATCAGCCCCAGCATTTT. It specifies CASGSSLNQPQHF.

V and J are TRBV29-1 and TRBJ2-1; TRBD1 matches at 7 bases. The V gene's germline CDR1 is SQVTM and CDR2 ANQGSEA. Trimming took 3 bases from V and 7 from J; bases not matched to a gene: 0. The CDR3 totals 11 residues. Here the CDR3 reads CSVDRGNEQFF. Written as DNA, the CDR3 is TGCAGCGTTGACAGGGGGAATGAGCAGTTCTTC.

The DNA for the CDR3 is TGTGCCTGGAGACAGGGGGACATTCAGTACTTC. Amino acid sequence: CAWRQGDIQYF. The chain is built from TRBV30 and TRBJ2-4; 8 nucleotides match TRBD1. Per the germline V gene, CDR1 is GTSNPN and CDR2 is SVGIG (reference sequence). V shed 3 bases and J 8 bases; nucleotides not matched to a gene: 0. The CDR3 spans 11 residues.

CDR3 in amino acids: CASSLDSLQPQHF. CDR3 nucleotide sequence: TGTGCCAGCAGCTTAGACTCTTTGCAGCCCCAGCATTTT. This sequence joins TRBV7-2 and TRBJ1-5; D not resolved. This CDR3 spans 13 amino acids. Germline V CDR1 and CDR2: SGHTA, FQGNSA. The ends were cut back, 1 base at V and 7 bases at J, with 8 bases in the middle.

This clone was seen a few times. A read error may produce the germline difference seen at one junction end. The chain has TRBV5-4 and TRBJ1-5; D is ambiguous. Germline V gene lookup returns CDR1 SGHNT and CDR2 YYREEE (reference sequence). The CDR3 has 9 residues. The CDR3 coding sequence is TGTGCCAGCACTCAGCCCCAGCATTTT. Its protein is CASTQPQHF.

The rearrangement links TRBV5-1 to TRBJ2-2; D gene uncertain. The CDR3 consists of 15 residues. The V and J ends lost 0 bases and 3 bases respectively, with 9 bases between them. Looked up from germline, CDR1 is SGHRS and CDR2 is YFSETQ. The CDR3 region is CASSLARTDTGELFF. The CDR3 DNA reads TGCGCCAGCAGCTTGGCTAGGACGGACACCGGGGAGCTGTTTTTT.

The V and J genes are TRBV9 and TRBJ1-3; D gene unclear. This CDR3 is built from 15 residues. Germline V gene data show CDR1 as SGDLS and CDR2 as YYNGEE. With 0 bases removed from V and 6 bases from J, the gap between germline ends came to 13 bases. The CDR3 protein is CASSVGKTGSNTIYF. In nucleotides, the CDR3 is TGTGCCAGCAGCGTAGGGAAGACGGGGTCAAACACCATATATTTT.

The rearrangement links TRBV7-8 to TRBJ2-7; TRBD1 matches at 9 bases. V gave up 5 bases and J gave up 7 bases; unmatched junction bases: 9. Germline V lookup: CDR1 SGHVS, CDR2 FQNEAQ. This CDR3 is 14 amino acids long. CDR3 protein: CASSQDRGSTEQYF. CDR3 DNA: TGTGCCAGCAGCCAGGACAGGGGAAGTACGGAGCAGTACTTC.

This clone showed up just a few times. The chain has TRBV6-4 and TRBJ2-3, with 9 bases matching TRBD2. The V gene end was trimmed by 2 bases and the J gene end by 4 bases; junction bases not matched to a gene: 1. Germline lookup yields CDR1 MRHNA and CDR2 SNTAGT. This CDR3 is built from 14 residues. This CDR3 reads CASSDGTSPDTQYF. CDR3 nucleotide sequence: TGTGCCAGCAGTGACGGGACTAGCCCAGATACGCAGTATTTT.

V usage is TRBV7-9 and J usage is TRBJ1-2; D perhaps matches TRBD1 (6 bases). Trimming pared 7 bases from V and 2 bases from J, leaving 17 bases between. The germline V gene has CDR1 SEHNR and CDR2 FQNEAQ (reference sequence). The CDR3 has 15 residues. The CDR3 DNA is TGTGCCAGCAATCCGGTGGGGGGCCTCAACTATGGCTACACCTTC. This translates into CASNPVGGLNYGYTF.

The V call is TRBV7-2, the J call TRBJ2-1, with TRBD2 identical over 8 bases. Germline CDR1 is SGHTA and CDR2 is FQGNSA. With V trimmed by 3 bases and J by 8 bases, 6 bases remained unmatched. CDR3 length: 14 residues. The CDR3 DNA reads as TGTGCCAGCAGCTTTCGGGAGGGCCACCATGAGCAGTTCTTC. Its protein is CASSFREGHHEQFF.

The gene calls are TRBV9 and TRBJ1-3, with a weak D call TRBD1 (6 bases). Looked up from germline, CDR1 is SGDLS and CDR2 is YYNGEE. V was shortened by 4 bases and J by 8 bases, with 10 bases between the two germline ends. This CDR3 region has 12 residues. The CDR3 is CASSPQGDTIYF. The CDR3 DNA reads as TGTGCCAGCAGCCCACAGGGCGACACCATATATTTT.

CDR3 sequence reads: CASRLDRGGDQPQHF. The CDR3 DNA reads TGTGCCAGTAGACTGGACAGGGGGGGGGATCAGCCCCAGCATTTT. The chain is built from TRBV19 and TRBJ1-5; 10 bases agree with TRBD1. Losses at the gene ends were 6 bases for V and 5 bases for J; bases not matched to a gene: 7. This CDR3 is 15 amino acids long. The germline gives CDR1 LNHDA, CDR2 SQIVND (reference sequence).

J is TRBJ2-1 and V is TRBV7-6; D gene ambiguous. CDR3 length equals 14 residues. The germline V gene encodes CDR1 SGHVS and CDR2 FNYEAQ. V lost 2 bases to trimming and J lost 8 bases, with 13 bases between them. The CDR3 region is CASSLSLVHDEQFF. In nucleotides, the CDR3 is TGTGCCAGCAGCTTAAGTCTAGTTCACGATGAGCAGTTCTTC.

V gene TRBV11-3 combines with J gene TRBJ2-1, with 8 bases aligning to TRBD2. Looked up from germline, CDR1 is SGHNT and CDR2 is YENEEA. V was clipped by 0 bases and J by 6 bases; unmatched bases: 13. CDR3 length equals 18 residues. As DNA, the CDR3 is TGTGCCAGCAGCTTAGATTCCAGCGGGGGCCACTCGGCCAATGAGCAGTTCTTC. The encoded protein is CASSLDSSGGHSANEQFF.

The chain links TRBV7-2 to TRBJ1-1; a possible D gene is TRBD1 (6 bases). The CDR3 totals 14 residues. Per germline, CDR1 SGHTA and CDR2 FQGNSA. V lost 11 bases, J lost 1 base, and 17 bases lay in between. The CDR3 sequence: CAARRDTWNTEAFF. CDR3 coding DNA: TGTGCCGCTCGTCGGGACACCTGGAACACTGAAGCTTTCTTT.

Only a few counts were recorded for this clone. The chain's CDR3 is CASSEWPNTEAFF. DNA for the CDR3: TGTGCCAGCAGTGAATGGCCGAACACTGAAGCTTTCTTT. The chain has TRBV2 and TRBJ1-1; D not resolved. Germline V CDR1 and CDR2: SNHLY, FYNNEI. This CDR3 comprises 13 residues. V dropped 2 bases and J dropped 1 base, with 5 bases sitting between them.

The chain employs TRBV4-2 and TRBJ1-2; 12 positions match TRBD1. Germline trimming cut 5 bases from V and 4 bases from J; bases unmatched to any gene: 8. Germline assignment: CDR1 LGHNA and CDR2 YNFKEQ. There are 16 residues in the CDR3. As DNA, the CDR3 is TGTGCCAGCAGCTTTTCGGGACAGGGGGCTCGCTATGGCTACACCTTC. Protein: CASSFSGQGARYGYTF.